The 28 T cell receptor beta chains below all came from one sample that was sequenced in a study of cytomegalovirus exposure and HLA in healthy donors. Assay: immunoSEQ multiplex PCR; the TCRdb copy retains only in-frame clones and omits some. The sample comprises 100,000 to 120,000 clones, around 87% of which are singletons, and over 3% rests with the top ten. Sequenced material: PBMCs. Receptors originate from a young woman in good health and CMV-seropositive.

The chain carries TRBV2 and TRBJ2-2, with 7 positions matching TRBD1. This CDR3 comprises 17 residues. V was pared by 8 bases and J by 2 bases, with 14 bases of the junction left unmatched. Germline V gene data show CDR1 as SNHLY and CDR2 as FYNNEI. CDR3 bases: TGTGCCAGCCGACTGTACTACCGGGACAGCAACACCGGGGAGCTGTTTTTT. Translation gives CASRLYYRDSNTGELFF.

The CDR3 is CASSGDSGRRETQYF. CDR3 bases: TGCGCCAGCAGCGGAGATAGCGGGAGGAGGGAGACCCAGTACTTC. The rearrangement uses TRBV5-1 and TRBJ2-5, with 10 bases aligning to TRBD2. The ends lost 4 bases at V and 5 bases at J; junction bases unmatched: 8. Germline V gives CDR1 SGHRS, CDR2 YFSETQ. CDR3 length: 15 residues.

This rearrangement joins TRBV28 to TRBJ2-5, with 9 positions matching TRBD1. The germline V gene encodes CDR1 MDHEN and CDR2 SYDVKM. V shed 6 bases and J 5 bases; nucleotides not matched to a gene: 10. There are 15 residues in the CDR3. The CDR3 region is CASSTGTGLRETQYF. In nucleotides, the CDR3 is TGTGCCAGCAGCACCGGGACAGGGCTTAGGGAGACCCAGTACTTC. Based on the CDR3 plus reference TRBV28 and TRBJ2-5, the full variable domain is DVKVTQSSRYLVKRTGEKVFLECVQDMDHENMFWYRQDPGLGLRLIYFSYDVKMKEKGDIPEGYSVSREKKERFSLILESASTNQTSMYLCASSTGTGLRETQYFGPGTRLLVL.

This sequence joins TRBV9 and TRBJ2-2, with 9 bases that match TRBD2. The trim removed 4 bases at V and 7 bases at J, leaving 11 bases unmatched. Per the germline V gene, CDR1 is SGDLS and CDR2 is YYNGEE. The CDR3 runs 16 residues. CDR3 sequence reads: CASSPSRTSDNGELFF. Here the CDR3 DNA reads TGTGCCAGCAGCCCTAGCAGGACTAGCGATAACGGGGAGCTGTTTTTT.

The V call is TRBV4-1, the J call TRBJ2-1; TRBD2 is a possible D gene (6 bases). The CDR3 contains 21 residues. V lost 0 bases to trimming and J lost 0 bases, with 24 bases between them. Germline V gene data show CDR1 as MGHRA and CDR2 as YSYEKL. The DNA for the CDR3 is TGCGCCAGCAGCCAAGAGGGGTTGCGGGGCTCCAAAAATCCCTCCTACAATGAGCAGTTCTTC. Amino acid sequence: CASSQEGLRGSKNPSYNEQFF.

The rearrangement joins TRBV6-1 to TRBJ2-3, with 8 nucleotides matching TRBD2. The CDR3 is 14 amino acids. Germline lookup yields CDR1 MNHNS and CDR2 SASEGT. With V trimmed by 5 bases and J by 5 bases, 6 bases remained unmatched. CDR3 amino acids: CASSRGGGGDTQYF. The CDR3 bases are TGTGCCAGCAGTCGGGGGGGTGGAGGAGATACGCAGTATTTT.

CDR3 nucleotides: TGCGCCAGCAGCCAAGATGGCCCGGGTACCTCCTACGAGCAGTACTTC. The encoded protein is CASSQDGPGTSYEQYF. The gene calls are TRBV4-1 and TRBJ2-7, with D uncertain. This CDR3 contains 16 residues. The V end was cut by 0 bases, the J end by 0 bases, with 12 bases between. The germline CDR1 and CDR2 sequences are MGHRA and YSYEKL.

By share of the sample, this clone is medium-sized. The rearrangement uses TRBV2 and TRBJ2-3; 8 positions match TRBD1. This CDR3 comprises 14 residues. The junction had 11 bases not matched to a gene; V was cut back by 8 bases and J by 7 bases. Germline V lookup: CDR1 SNHLY, CDR2 FYNNEI. CDR3: CASLGTGFGNTQYF. DNA for the CDR3: TGTGCCAGCCTCGGGACAGGATTTGGGAATACGCAGTATTTT.

This clone has just a few counts. This rearrangement joins TRBV4-2 to TRBJ2-7; D is possibly TRBD1 (6 bases). The germline V and J ends were trimmed by 0 bases and 0 bases, with 9 bases remaining between them. CDR3 length equals 15 residues. Germline lookup yields CDR1 LGHNA and CDR2 YNFKEQ. CDR3 DNA sequence: TGTGCCAGCAGCCAAGAGTGGGACAACTCCTACGAGCAGTACTTC. It is translated as CASSQEWDNSYEQYF.

This clone was counted between two and nine times. This rearrangement joins TRBV19 to TRBJ1-5, with D tentatively TRBD1 (5 bases). The CDR3 contains 15 residues. CDR1 LNHDA and CDR2 SQIVND come from the germline V gene (reference sequence). Trimming shortened V by 7 bases and J by 7 bases, and 20 bases separated the two germline ends. CDR3 nucleotide sequence: TGTGCCAGTATCCCCGCCGGGGGAGGGTCCCAGCCCCAGCATTTT. It specifies CASIPAGGGSQPQHF.

The chain links TRBV5-1 to TRBJ2-7, with 7 bases that match TRBD1. Germline CDR1 and CDR2: SGHRS and YFSETQ. There are 16 residues in the CDR3. V shed 1 base, J shed 2 bases, and the junction held 9 bases outside the gene matches. In DNA form, the CDR3 reads TGCGCCAGCAGCTTGACAGGGGAAGTGGGGACCTACGAGCAGTACTTC. Protein sequence: CASSLTGEVGTYEQYF.

The chain combines TRBV28 with TRBJ1-2; 7 bases are shared with TRBD1. Germline-derived CDR1 and CDR2 are MDHEN and SYDVKM. This CDR3 is built from 13 residues. The CDR3 loop reads CAIRDSNNYGYTF. The CDR3 nucleotides are TGTGCTATCAGGGACAGCAATAACTATGGCTACACCTTC.

This clone was found a few times. The CDR3 nucleotides read TGTGCCAGCAGTTTAAGGGGGACAGGGGGCTCACCCCTCCACTTT. This translates into CASSLRGTGGSPLHF. The chain uses TRBV28 and TRBJ1-6, with TRBD1 matching 12 bases. This CDR3 contains 15 residues. With V trimmed by 2 bases and J by 10 bases, 3 bases remained unmatched. The germline CDR1 and CDR2 sequences are MDHEN and SYDVKM.

The gene calls are TRBV21-1 and TRBJ2-4; the DNA was not used to check the table's D call, TRBD2. TRBV21-1 is a documented pseudogene. The CDR3 contains 21 residues. The DNA for the CDR3 is TGTGCCAAGGAGGGGACCTCGAAACTTAGCGGGCCTCACTCGGCCAAAAACATTCAGTACTTC. Its translation is CAKEGTSKLSGPHSAKNIQYF.

The genes are TRBV2 and TRBJ1-2; 8 nucleotides align to TRBD1. Germline V gives CDR1 SNHLY, CDR2 FYNNEI. J lost 8 bases, V lost 7 bases, and 24 bases had no gene match. The CDR3 runs 18 residues. CDR3 DNA sequence: TGTGCCAGCACTCCTCTTGCTCCAATATCGACAGGGGTGGAGGGCTACACCTTC. Protein sequence: CASTPLAPISTGVEGYTF.

The chain couples TRBV5-1 to TRBJ2-2; 9 bases are shared with TRBD2. CDR3 length: 16 residues. The germline gives CDR1 SGHRS, CDR2 YFSETQ. J lost 4 bases, V lost 5 bases, and 9 bases had no gene match. The CDR3 sequence: CASSRLAGEGTGELFF. CDR3 coding DNA: TGCGCCAGCAGTCGTTTAGCGGGAGAGGGCACCGGGGAGCTGTTTTTT.

This sequence joins TRBV7-6 and TRBJ2-3; TRBD2 aligns across 10 bases. V shed 5 bases, J shed 4 bases, and the junction held 3 bases outside the gene matches. Germline CDR1 SGHVS, CDR2 FNYEAQ. This CDR3 is built from 14 residues. In nucleotides, the CDR3 is TGTGCCAGCAGCGCAACTAGCGGGGCAGATACGCAGTATTTT. Translating gives CASSATSGADTQYF.

This rearrangement joins TRBV11-3 to TRBJ2-1; 7 nucleotides agree with TRBD2. Germline loops: CDR1 SGHNT, CDR2 YENEEA. This CDR3 is 16 amino acids long. The trim removed 4 bases at V and 4 bases at J, leaving 10 bases unmatched. Here the CDR3 DNA reads TGTGCCAGCAGCTCTACCCTAGCGGTACCTTACAATGAGCAGTTCTTC. It is translated as CASSSTLAVPYNEQFF.

The gene calls are TRBV27 and TRBJ2-1; 8 bases fit TRBD2. This CDR3 contains 18 residues. Germline CDR1 MNHEY, CDR2 SMNVEV (reference sequence). The J segment lost 4 bases and the V segment lost 6 bases, leaving 17 bases of the junction unmatched. This CDR3 reads CASSQPRLLAGGYNEQFF. The CDR3 region has the DNA TGTGCCAGCAGCCAACCTCGCCTCCTAGCGGGTGGGTACAATGAGCAGTTCTTC.

Points on this clone: The germline gene is not matched at one end of the junction; a read error may be the cause. V and J are TRBV10-3 and TRBJ1-5; tentative D call: TRBD1 (6 bases). Germline V gene data show CDR1 as ENHRY and CDR2 as SYGVKD. CDR3 length: 14 amino acids. DNA of the CDR3: TGTGCCGTCAGCTCCGGGGGGGCTCGGCAGCCCCAGCATTTT. It yields the protein CAVSSGGARQPQHF.

V and J are TRBV5-4 and TRBJ2-3; TRBD2 matches at 14 bases. The V gene's germline CDR1 is SGHNT and CDR2 YYREEE (reference sequence). There are 16 residues in the CDR3. V was pared by 4 bases and J by 8 bases, with 9 bases of the junction left unmatched. The CDR3 DNA reads as TGTGCCAGCAGCCAAGGACTAGCGGGGGGTAAAGGTACGCAGTATTTT. It yields the protein CASSQGLAGGKGTQYF.

V is TRBV10-3 and J is TRBJ1-4; 7 bases agree with TRBD1. J was trimmed by 2 bases and V by 3 bases; bases with no gene match: 15. CDR3 length: 19 amino acids. Germline CDR1 and CDR2: ENHRY and SYGVKD. This CDR3 reads CAISDPDRLVSGTNEKLFF. Written as DNA, the CDR3 is TGTGCCATCAGTGACCCGGACAGGTTGGTGTCCGGTACTAATGAAAAACTGTTTTTT.

The CDR3 here is CTSSQVCNREIEDTDTQYF. The DNA for the CDR3 is TGCACCAGCAGCCAAGTTTGTAACAGGGAAATTGAAGACACAGATACGCAGTATTTT. This chain uses TRBV1 with TRBJ2-3; the table's D gene call, TRBD1, was not cross checked with the DNA. TRBV1 is a pseudogene. This CDR3 contains 19 residues.

The rearrangement joins TRBV6-6 to TRBJ1-3; D perhaps matches TRBD1 (6 bases). This CDR3 has 16 residues. Trimming pared 2 bases from V and 1 base from J, leaving 12 bases between. Germline lookup yields CDR1 MNHNY and CDR2 SVGAGI (reference sequence). CDR3: CASSYPQGHSGNTIYF. In nucleotides, the CDR3 is TGTGCCAGCAGTTACCCTCAGGGACATTCTGGAAACACCATATATTTT.

A single count supports this clone. V and J are TRBV7-9 and TRBJ2-7; 9 nucleotides agree with TRBD1. This CDR3 has 14 amino acids. V trimming: 4 bases; J trimming: 4 bases; junction bases outside the gene matches: 5. Germline lookup yields CDR1 SEHNR and CDR2 FQNEAQ (reference sequence). The CDR3 sequence is CASSSGTGSYEQYF. DNA for the CDR3: TGTGCCAGCAGCTCCGGGACAGGGAGTTACGAGCAGTACTTC.

CDR3 protein: CAWSGGDIADTQYF. CDR3 bases: TGTGCCTGGAGCGGGGGGGACATTGCAGATACGCAGTATTTT. The chain employs TRBV30 and TRBJ2-3; 8 positions agree with TRBD2. V shed 3 bases, J shed 4 bases, and the junction held 6 bases outside the gene matches. Germline V lookup: CDR1 GTSNPN, CDR2 SVGIG (reference sequence). The CDR3 consists of 14 residues. The full variable domain, with the rest looked up from reference TRBV30 and TRBJ2-3, is SQTIHQWPATLVQPVGSPLSLECTVEGTSNPNLYWYRQAAGRGLQLLFYSVGIGQISSEVPQNLSASRPQDRQFILSSKKLLLSDSGFYLCAWSGGDIADTQYFGPGTRLTVL.

The chain has TRBV28 and TRBJ2-1, with TRBD2 matching over 7 bases. Trimming at V came to 5 bases and at J to 0 bases, leaving 19 bases not matched to a gene. The germline V gene has CDR1 MDHEN and CDR2 SYDVKM. The CDR3 spans 20 residues. CDR3 DNA sequence: TGTGCCAGCAGTCCTTCGGGGAGGGCCGGGCGTCATAGCTCCTACAATGAGCAGTTCTTC. It is translated as CASSPSGRAGRHSSYNEQFF. The full variable domain, with the rest looked up from reference TRBV28 and TRBJ2-1, is DVKVTQSSRYLVKRTGEKVFLECVQDMDHENMFWYRQDPGLGLRLIYFSYDVKMKEKGDIPEGYSVSREKKERFSLILESASTNQTSMYLCASSPSGRAGRHSSYNEQFFGPGTRLTVL.

The chain combines TRBV6-5 with TRBJ2-2; 12 positions agree with TRBD1. V was clipped by 2 bases and J by 5 bases; unmatched bases: 3. The CDR3 is made up of 16 amino acids. CDR1 MNHEY and CDR2 SVGAGI come from the germline V gene. The CDR3 region is CASSYGTGGATGELFF. In DNA form, the CDR3 reads TGTGCCAGCAGTTACGGGACAGGGGGCGCGACCGGGGAGCTGTTTTTT.